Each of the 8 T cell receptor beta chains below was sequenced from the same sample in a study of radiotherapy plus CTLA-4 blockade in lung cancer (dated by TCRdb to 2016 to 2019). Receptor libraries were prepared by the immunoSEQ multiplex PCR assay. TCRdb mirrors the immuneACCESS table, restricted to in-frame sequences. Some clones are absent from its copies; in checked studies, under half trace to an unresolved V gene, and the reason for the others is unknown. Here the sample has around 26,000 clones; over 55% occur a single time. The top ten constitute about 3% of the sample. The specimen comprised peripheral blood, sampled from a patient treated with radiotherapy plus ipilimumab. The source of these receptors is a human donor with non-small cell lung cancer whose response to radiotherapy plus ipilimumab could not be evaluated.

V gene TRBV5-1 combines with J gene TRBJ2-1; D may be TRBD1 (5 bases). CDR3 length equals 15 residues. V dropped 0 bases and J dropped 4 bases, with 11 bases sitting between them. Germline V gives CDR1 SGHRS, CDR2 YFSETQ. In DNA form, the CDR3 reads TGCGCCAGCAGCTTGGCCCCTGACAGATACAATGAGCAGTTCTTC. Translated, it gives CASSLAPDRYNEQFF. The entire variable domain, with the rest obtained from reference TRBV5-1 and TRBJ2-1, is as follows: KAGVTQTPRYLIKTRGQQVTLSCSPISGHRSVSWYQQTPGQGLQFLFEYFSETQRNKGNFPGRFSGRQFSNSRSEMNVSTLELGDSALYLCASSLAPDRYNEQFFGPGTRLTVL.

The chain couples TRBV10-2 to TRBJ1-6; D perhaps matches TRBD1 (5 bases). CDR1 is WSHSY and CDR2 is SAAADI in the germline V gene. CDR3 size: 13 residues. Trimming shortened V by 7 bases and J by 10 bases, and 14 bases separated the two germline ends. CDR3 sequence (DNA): TGCGCCAGCAACCAGGGAAACGGATCACCCCTCCACTTT. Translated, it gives CASNQGNGSPLHF.

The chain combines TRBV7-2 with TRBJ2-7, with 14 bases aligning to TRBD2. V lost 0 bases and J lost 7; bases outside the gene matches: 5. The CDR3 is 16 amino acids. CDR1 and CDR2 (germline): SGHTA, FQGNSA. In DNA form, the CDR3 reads TGTGCCAGCAGCTTAGCGACTAGCGGGAGGGTGAAAGAGCAGTACTTC. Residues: CASSLATSGRVKEQYF. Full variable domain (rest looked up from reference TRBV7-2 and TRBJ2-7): GAGVSQSPSNKVTEKGKDVELRCDPISGHTALYWYRQSLGQGLEFLIYFQGNSAPDKSGLPSDRFSAERTGGSVSTLTIQRTQQEDSAVYLCASSLATSGRVKEQYFGPGTRLTVT.

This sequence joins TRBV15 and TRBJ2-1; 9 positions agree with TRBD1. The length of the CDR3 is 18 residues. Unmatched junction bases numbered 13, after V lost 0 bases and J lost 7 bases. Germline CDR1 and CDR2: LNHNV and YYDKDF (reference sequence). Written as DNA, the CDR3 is TGTGCCACCAGCAGAGAACAGGGGGCAGGGGTAGGTCGGAATGAGCAGTTCTTC. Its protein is CATSREQGAGVGRNEQFF.

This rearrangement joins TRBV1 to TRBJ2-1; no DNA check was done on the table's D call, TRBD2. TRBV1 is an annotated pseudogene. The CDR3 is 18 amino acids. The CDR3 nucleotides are TGCACCAGCAGCCAAGGCCCAGGACTAGCGGGAGATGGCAATGAGCAGTTCTTC. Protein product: CTSSQGPGLAGDGNEQFF.

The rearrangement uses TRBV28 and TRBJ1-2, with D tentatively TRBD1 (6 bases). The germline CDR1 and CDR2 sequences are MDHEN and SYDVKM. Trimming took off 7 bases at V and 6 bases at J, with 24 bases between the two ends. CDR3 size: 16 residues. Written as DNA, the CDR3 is TGTGCCAGCATATTCGGGGGGGCGGAAGACGCCCATGGCTACACCTTC. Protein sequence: CASIFGGAEDAHGYTF.

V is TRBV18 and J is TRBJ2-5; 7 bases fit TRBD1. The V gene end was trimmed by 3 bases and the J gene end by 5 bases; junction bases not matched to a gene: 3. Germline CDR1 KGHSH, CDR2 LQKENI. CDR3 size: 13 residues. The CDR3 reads CASSPGQSETQYF. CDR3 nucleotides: TGTGCCAGCTCACCGGGACAGTCGGAGACCCAGTACTTC.

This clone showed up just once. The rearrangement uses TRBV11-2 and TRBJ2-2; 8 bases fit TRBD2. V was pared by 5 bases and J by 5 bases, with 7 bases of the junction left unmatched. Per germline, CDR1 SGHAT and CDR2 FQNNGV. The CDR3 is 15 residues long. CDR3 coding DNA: TGTGCCAGCAGCACCAGCGGGAGTGGGACCGGGGAGCTGTTTTTT. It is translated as CASSTSGSGTGELFF. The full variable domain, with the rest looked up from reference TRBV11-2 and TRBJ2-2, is EAGVAQSPRYKIIEKRQSVAFWCNPISGHATLYWYQQILGQGPKLLIQFQNNGVVDDSQLPKDRFSAERLKGVDSTLKIQPAKLEDSAVYLCASSTSGSGTGELFFGEGSRLTVL.